This TCR beta chain is drawn from a study of T-cell memory formation after mild COVID-19. Study as a whole: In these data, TCR clusters were largely donor specific.

Using its own MiXCR run on the 5' RACE reads, TCRdb lists one record per CDR3 protein. The sample lists about 210,000 distinct CDR3 sequences; about 27% were seen once. This clonotype was counted a few times. The junction differs from germline at one of its ends, possibly a read error. The sample consisted of PBMCs or a T cell subset sorted from them (not recorded which). The receptor's source is an adult woman who had mild COVID-19 (a few samples of this study predate the infection). Cell type and time point are not known.

The CDR3 DNA follows: TGTGCCACCAGTGACGCTCGGGACTCCCACAATGAGCAGTTCTTC. Translation gives CATSDARDSHNEQFF. The chain links TRBV24-1 to TRBJ2-1; maybe TRBD2 (6 bases). Germline CDR1 KGHDR, CDR2 SFDVKD. The CDR3 has 15 residues.